This record covers a single T cell receptor beta chain. Its antigen is unknown. Time point indicated: cycle 4 day 1 (C4D1), after more than five weeks of nivolumab. No patient escaped relapse after autologous stem cell transplantation, and brentuximab vedotin exposure varied. The data were taken from a study of PD-1 blockade in classical Hodgkin lymphoma. The CDR3 runs to 16 residues. Trimming at V came to 7 bases and at J to 2 bases, leaving 11 bases not matched to a gene. Looked up from germline, CDR1 is MRHNA and CDR2 is SNTAGT. Some clones are missing from TCRdb's copy, which holds only in-frame ones; the method was immunoSEQ multiplex PCR. The sample lists under 130,000 clones; about nine tenths were seen once. Regarding the study as a whole: Baseline TCR diversity was reportedly lower in newly diagnosed patients than in healthy donors. It was reported as lower still in relapsed/refractory patients. No one has yet defined what causes the repertoire differences, which may be disease activity or prior therapy. It was CD4+ TCR diversity, not CD8+, that rose significantly by C4D1.

The sample here was peripheral blood mononuclear cells (PBMCs), taken before the fourth cycle of nivolumab. The sequence was obtained from a human donor with classical Hodgkin lymphoma. This chain links TRBV6-4 with TRBJ2-3; 8 bases are shared with TRBD2. The chain's CDR3 is CASKTLAGTPTDTQYF. DNA of the CDR3: TGTGCCAGCAAGACCTTAGCGGGAACCCCCACAGATACGCAGTATTTT.